The sequence of this T cell receptor beta chain was determined in a study of blood T cell repertoires in COVID-19. The assay was immunoSEQ multiplex PCR, and TCRdb's table has in-frame clones only and misses some. The sample holds approximately 230,000 clones; roughly 80% are singletons and the top ten take more than 7%. Per the germline V gene, CDR1 is MGHRA and CDR2 is YSYEKL. Trimming removed 0 bases from V and 5 bases from J, with 10 bases in between. This CDR3 spans 15 amino acids. This clone occurred a few times. This clonotype was sampled from a man at least 80 years old with acute or convalescent COVID-19. The sequencing sample was made of peripheral blood. This rearrangement joins TRBV4-1 to TRBJ1-4; tentatively, D is TRBD1 (5 bases). The CDR3 DNA reads TGCGCCAGCAGCCAAGAGCGGGGGGTGAATGAAAAACTGTTTTTT. It encodes CASSQERGVNEKLFF.